Listed below are T cell receptor beta chains from one sample, sequenced in a study of T cell repertoires in cytomegalovirus infection. Each CDR3 protein gets one entry after TCRdb re-called the reads with MiXCR. The table records approximately 170,000 distinct CDR3 sequences, approximately 15% of them present only once. The specimen sequenced was PBMCs. The receptors were sampled from a human donor in good health (CMV status not recorded). Some clones in this sample may be carry-over from other donors' samples. CDR3s include the opening cysteine and the closing phenylalanine or tryptophan. The order of the fields is V gene, J gene, clone size, D gene, CDR3 protein, CDR3 DNA. D genes are given only for firm matches. Clone size is not always given. Where it is, it says once, few, many or a class for expanded clones.

V gene: TRBV7-9; J gene: TRBJ2-7; clone size: many; D gene: TRBD2; CDR3 protein: CASSLDLGRYEQYF; CDR3 DNA: TGTGCCAGCAGCTTAGATCTCGGGAGGTACGAGCAGTACTTC
V gene: TRBV19; J gene: TRBJ1-1; clone size: NA; D gene: NA; CDR3 protein: CASSIDRGSEAFF; CDR3 DNA: TGTGCCAGTAGTATAGATCGAGGTTCCGAAGCTTTCTTT
V gene: TRBV10-3; J gene: TRBJ1-5; clone size: NA; D gene: TRBD1; CDR3 protein: CAISEDRGRDRNQPQHF; CDR3 DNA: TGTGCCATCAGTGAGGACAGGGGCCGGGATCGCAATCAGCCCCAGCATTTT
V gene: TRBV15; J gene: TRBJ2-6; clone size: NA; D gene: NA; CDR3 protein: CATRYSGANVLTF; CDR3 DNA: TGTGCCACCCGATACTCTGGGGCCAACGTCCTGACTTTC
V gene: TRBV5-1; J gene: TRBJ2-4; clone size: many; D gene: TRBD1; CDR3 protein: CASSLTTGVGVGNIQYF; CDR3 DNA: TGCGCCAGCAGCTTGACGACAGGGGTCGGGGTAGGGAACATTCAGTACTTC
V gene: TRBV19; J gene: TRBJ1-1; clone size: NA; D gene: NA; CDR3 protein: CASSTLTGRRTEAFF; CDR3 DNA: TGTGCCAGTAGTACCTTAACAGGGCGAAGAACTGAAGCTTTCTTT
V gene: TRBV29-1; J gene: TRBJ2-7; clone size: NA; D gene: TRBD2; CDR3 protein: CSGLTSGAYEQYF; CDR3 DNA: TGCAGCGGCCTAACTAGCGGGGCCTACGAGCAGTACTTC
V gene: TRBV7-9; J gene: TRBJ2-2; clone size: many; D gene: NA; CDR3 protein: CASSSSGRRTGELFF; CDR3 DNA: TGTGCCAGCAGCTCGTCTGGACGGCGCACCGGGGAGCTGTTTTTT
V gene: TRBV20-1; J gene: TRBJ2-7; clone size: NA; D gene: TRBD1; CDR3 protein: CSARSPARGYEQYF; CDR3 DNA: TGCAGTGCTAGAAGCCCCGCCAGGGGGTACGAGCAGTACTTC
V gene: TRBV7-9; J gene: TRBJ2-2; clone size: many; D gene: NA; CDR3 protein: CASREETPNTGELFF; CDR3 DNA: TGTGCCAGCCGAGAAGAGACGCCTAACACCGGGGAGCTGTTTTTT
V gene: TRBV12-5; J gene: TRBJ1-1; clone size: many; D gene: NA; CDR3 protein: CASGLGGNTEAFF; CDR3 DNA: TGTGCTAGTGGTTTGGGGGGGAACACTGAAGCTTTCTTT
V gene: TRBV12-3/TRBV12-4; J gene: TRBJ1-2; clone size: few; D gene: NA; CDR3 protein: CASSPLQGYTF; CDR3 DNA: TGTGCCAGCAGTCCCCTTCAGGGCTACACCTTC
V gene: TRBV7-2; J gene: TRBJ2-7; clone size: many; D gene: NA; CDR3 protein: CAMGLEQYF; CDR3 DNA: TGTGCCATGGGTCTCGAGCAGTACTTC